Sequencing of this TCR beta chain was carried out in a study of T cell responses to AZD1222 COVID-19 vaccine (dated by TCRdb to about 2021). About the full investigation: TCR sequencing covered roughly 230 trial participants: some 210 given two doses of AZD1222 and approximately 26 given two doses of MenACWY control vaccine. Trial participants were enrolled by age into 18-55, 56-69 and 70-plus year subgroups, with roughly 160, 29 and 62 TCR-sequenced participants respectively. The research as a whole found: After two AZD1222 doses, both the breadth and the depth of spike-specific TCRs were significantly higher than at day 0 and than in MenACWY recipients. Because no day 14 peak-response samples were available, repertoires were characterized only after the peak T cell response. Conclusions about previously exposed vaccinees are limited because only 6 or 7 AZD1222 recipients were SARS-CoV-2 seropositive at baseline. Reportedly, almost half of the unique spike-specific TCRs recognized epitopes lying outside the regions that are mutated in the B.1.351 and B.1.1.7 variants. Participants were mostly white British, with more females than males. The authors suggested clonal diversity may have been underestimated. The whole spike protein was spanned by vaccine-associated CD4 TCRs, and dominant responses were seen in regions 160-218 and 743-854. The 56-69-year group was small, and its depth increase did not reach significance, likely because of low power.

To note about this clone: Its recognized antigen is unknown. Base-call qualities are not available, and no considerably larger clone is one nucleotide away.

The CDR3 regions of human TCRbeta chains were subjected to immunosequencing. The authors processed their data as follows. TCRs in the repertoires were compared against a reference library of SARS-CoV-2-specific TCRs that had been generated with the MIRA antigen-specificity platform. Breadth meant the fraction of unique TCRs that were SARS-CoV-2-associated, whereas depth meant the fraction of total T cells that were SARS-CoV-2-associated. Each spike-specific TCR was assigned to its reactive spike region and to a CD4 or CD8 class using the MIRA data. Log10-transformed breadth and depth values were compared by one-way ANOVA with Sidak's multiple comparisons tests. TCRdb provides this immuneACCESS table in a form limited to in-frame rearrangements. Some clones are lacking; in checked studies, under half of them reflect an unresolved V gene, and why the rest are absent is not known. V and J calls and clone size are those listed in that table; D and trimming were worked out from the DNA. Present in this sample are 100,000 to 150,000 clones, roughly 84% of which were seen just once. The ten biggest clones cover approximately 15% of the sample.

Deletion took 3 bases off V and 6 bases off J, with a span of 15 bases between the germline ends. Taken from cysteine to phenylalanine, the CDR3 has 15 residues. Left in the record is the CDR3 DNA by itself, 45 bases read in frame from the first base. CDR1 LNHDA and CDR2 SQIVND are derived from the germline V gene (reference sequence). The sample's time point label, decoded: about 28 days (+/-7) after the second vaccine dose. AZD1222 recipients whose second dose came at about 4 weeks and those whose second dose came at about 12 weeks were combined into one group, since spike-specific TCR depth and breadth did not differ between the two schedules. Samples from vaccinated people were obtained from the UK trials COV001 and COV002, which included a single-blind randomized controlled phase 2/3 trial of AZD1222 (ChAdOx1 nCoV-19) in healthy adults. For TCRbeta chain sequencing, PBMC samples from trial participants were taken at day 0 and at day 28 after the second dose.

The sequenced sample was peripheral blood, obtained 28 days after the second AZD1222 dose. The sequence derives from an adult who received the AZD1222 COVID-19 vaccine. Recombination linked TRBV19 to TRBJ2-1; a weak D assignment points to TRBD2 (5 bases agree). The nucleotide sequence reads as follows: TGTGCCAGTAGTATCAAAACTAGACTTGGCAATGAGCAGTTCTTC. Translation gives CASSIKTRLGNEQFF.